This T cell receptor beta chain originates from a study of T-cell memory formation after mild COVID-19. Study-wide points: Second-wave clones that peaked on day 37 lacked confirmed SARS-CoV-2 specificity.

The table lists this clonotype with a few counts. Its target is not known. Trimming shortened V by 11 bases and J by 4 bases, and 19 bases separated the two germline ends. This CDR3 is built from 14 residues. CDR1 and CDR2 (germline): SNHLY, FYNNEI. Constant-segment primers and 5'RACE yielded cDNA libraries for TCR alpha and TCR beta, each carrying sample barcodes and UMIs. TCRdb re-derived calls from the 5' RACE reads in MiXCR, one entry per CDR3 protein. The sample records more than 250,000 distinct CDR3 sequences, 15% to 20% being singletons. Sequencing was performed on PBMCs or a T cell subset sorted from them (not recorded which). This receptor was identified in a man between 18 and 35 years old who had mild COVID-19 (a few samples of this study predate the infection). Cell type and time point are not known. The chain links TRBV2 to TRBJ2-3, with a weak D call TRBD2 (6 bases). In nucleotides, the CDR3 is TGTGCCGTGCCAGACGGGGGAGGTGCAGATACGCAGTATTTT. This encodes CAVPDGGGADTQYF. Filled out from reference TRBV2 and TRBJ2-3, the complete variable domain reads EPEVTQTPSHQVTQMGQEVILRCVPISNHLYFYWYRQILGQKVEFLVSFYNNEISEKSEIFDDQFSVERPDGSNFTLKIRSTKLEDSAMYFCAVPDGGGADTQYFGPGTRLTVL.